This T cell receptor (beta chain) was sequenced for a study of Ad26.COV2.S vaccination and SARS-CoV-2 variants. Libraries were prepared by immunoSEQ multiplex PCR; TCRdb keeps only in-frame clonotypes and omits some of them. Of about 350,000 clones in the sample, 90% to 95% were seen once. The receptor was derived from a human donor who had recovered from COVID-19. Material: peripheral blood, obtained after recovery from COVID-19.

Here the CDR3 DNA reads TGTGCCAGCAGTTTTAGCGTCGGGGAGCTGTTTTTT. It is translated as CASSFSVGELFF. The chain has TRBV28 and TRBJ2-2, with D possibly being TRBD2 (5 bases). Between the trimmed V and J ends, which lost 3 bases and 7 bases, there was a span of 6 bases. Germline V CDR1 and CDR2: MDHEN, SYDVKM. CDR3 length: 12 residues.